The rows below give T cell receptor beta chains drawn from one sample of a study of blood T cells in healthy people across ages. Each CDR3 protein gets one entry after TCRdb re-called the 5' RACE reads with MiXCR. This sample has about 620,000 distinct CDR3 sequences; around 50% occur once, and the top ten carry about 14%. The sequenced sample was blood. These TCRs come from a woman over 75 in good health. Both conserved end residues are part of each CDR3. The order of the fields is V gene, J gene, D gene, clone size, CDR3 DNA, CDR3 protein. D genes are given only for firm matches. The listing skips clone size in some rows; elsewhere it reads once, few, many or a size class.

v_call: TRBV11-2; j_call: TRBJ1-2; d_call: .; clone_size: few; cdr3_nt: TGTGCCAGCAGCTTTTCTCAGGGAACTAACTATGGCTACACCTTC; cdr3_aa: CASSFSQGTNYGYTF
v_call: TRBV5-1; j_call: TRBJ2-3; d_call: .; clone_size: .; cdr3_nt: TGCGCCAGCATTCGCACTGGCACAGATACGCAGTATTTT; cdr3_aa: CASIRTGTDTQYF
v_call: TRBV6-6; j_call: TRBJ2-3; d_call: .; clone_size: many; cdr3_nt: TGTGCCAGCAGTTACGGGCAGGCGACAACAGATACGCAGTATTTT; cdr3_aa: CASSYGQATTDTQYF
v_call: TRBV7-6; j_call: TRBJ2-6; d_call: TRBD1; clone_size: .; cdr3_nt: TGTGCCAGCAGCTTAGTTCGGACAGGGGTCGGTGGGGCCAACGTCCTGACTTTC; cdr3_aa: CASSLVRTGVGGANVLTF
v_call: TRBV27; j_call: TRBJ2-1; d_call: .; clone_size: many; cdr3_nt: TGTGCCAGCAGTCCCCAGTTCTTC; cdr3_aa: CASSPQFF
v_call: TRBV6-1; j_call: TRBJ2-4; d_call: TRBD1; clone_size: .; cdr3_nt: TGTGCCAGCAGTGAAGCCGGGACAGGGGCCAAAAACATTCAGTACTTC; cdr3_aa: CASSEAGTGAKNIQYF
v_call: TRBV7-2; j_call: TRBJ2-1; d_call: .; clone_size: few; cdr3_nt: TGTGCCAGCAGCTTAGTGGCGGGAAGAAATGAGCAGTTCTTC; cdr3_aa: CASSLVAGRNEQFF
v_call: TRBV9; j_call: TRBJ2-1; d_call: TRBD2; clone_size: .; cdr3_nt: TGTGCCAGCAGCGTAGGGGATGGACTAGCGGAGGAGCAGTTCTTC; cdr3_aa: CASSVGDGLAEEQFF
v_call: TRBV18; j_call: TRBJ2-1; d_call: .; clone_size: many; cdr3_nt: TGTGCCAGCTCACCACCGCAAGTGCATGAGCAGTTCTTC; cdr3_aa: CASSPPQVHEQFF
v_call: TRBV7-9; j_call: TRBJ2-5; d_call: TRBD1; clone_size: .; cdr3_nt: TGTGCCAGCAGCTTAGGAGGGACAGGGTGGGAGACCCAGTACTTC; cdr3_aa: CASSLGGTGWETQYF
v_call: TRBV20-1; j_call: TRBJ2-2; d_call: TRBD2; clone_size: .; cdr3_nt: TGCAGTGCTCGAAAGGGACTAGCGGGAGGGTGGTCCACCGGGGAGCTGTTTTTT; cdr3_aa: CSARKGLAGGWSTGELFF
v_call: TRBV5-5; j_call: TRBJ2-5; d_call: TRBD1; clone_size: .; cdr3_nt: TGTGCCAGCAGCTTGCCAGGGGGCAAACAAGAGACCCAGTACTTC; cdr3_aa: CASSLPGGKQETQYF
v_call: TRBV20-1; j_call: TRBJ2-1; d_call: TRBD2; clone_size: .; cdr3_nt: TGCAGTGCTAAGACTAGCGGTCTTGGCGGTGAGCAGTTCTTC; cdr3_aa: CSAKTSGLGGEQFF
v_call: TRBV24-1; j_call: TRBJ2-1; d_call: .; clone_size: .; cdr3_nt: TGTGCCACTACACGAATTTCCCGGGCCTCACGGAGCAGTGAGCAGTTCTTC; cdr3_aa: CATTRISRASRSSEQFF
v_call: TRBV5-5; j_call: TRBJ1-1; d_call: .; clone_size: few; cdr3_nt: TGTGCCAGCAGCGTACAGGGTACTATGAACACTGAAGCTTTCTTT; cdr3_aa: CASSVQGTMNTEAFF
v_call: TRBV7-3; j_call: TRBJ2-1; d_call: TRBD1; clone_size: .; cdr3_nt: TGTGCCAGCAGCCGGTCCCCAGGGGGCTCATCCTACAATGAGCAGTTCTTC; cdr3_aa: CASSRSPGGSSYNEQFF
v_call: TRBV29-1; j_call: TRBJ2-1; d_call: .; clone_size: .; cdr3_nt: TGCAGCGTACGGGCCTTACTTCGGGACAATGAGCAGTTCTTC; cdr3_aa: CSVRALLRDNEQFF
v_call: TRBV7-9; j_call: TRBJ2-5; d_call: .; clone_size: .; cdr3_nt: TGTGCCAGCAGCTTTAGGGCGGGGAGCTCCTACAATGAGCAGTACTTC; cdr3_aa: CASSFRAGSSYNEQYF
v_call: TRBV2; j_call: TRBJ2-1; d_call: .; clone_size: .; cdr3_nt: TGTGCCAGCAACGAACAGCGATCGCCCTACAATGAGCAGTTCTTC; cdr3_aa: CASNEQRSPYNEQFF
v_call: TRBV19; j_call: TRBJ2-1; d_call: .; clone_size: .; cdr3_nt: TGTGTCAGTAGTATAAGTGGAAGCGGCAATGAGCAGTTCTTC; cdr3_aa: CVSSISGSGNEQFF
v_call: TRBV7-6; j_call: TRBJ1-2; d_call: TRBD1; clone_size: .; cdr3_nt: TGTGCCAGCAGCCCCCGGGACAGGGGCAGGGATGGCTACACCTTC; cdr3_aa: CASSPRDRGRDGYTF
v_call: TRBV6-1; j_call: TRBJ2-7; d_call: TRBD1; clone_size: few; cdr3_nt: TGTGCCAGCAATCCCGGGACAGGAACCTACGAGCAGTACTTC; cdr3_aa: CASNPGTGTYEQYF
v_call: TRBV20-1; j_call: TRBJ2-5; d_call: .; clone_size: many; cdr3_nt: TGCAGTGCTAGAGAGGGGGCAGGCTCCGAGACCCAGTACTTC; cdr3_aa: CSAREGAGSETQYF
v_call: TRBV7-2; j_call: TRBJ2-3; d_call: TRBD2; clone_size: .; cdr3_nt: TGTGCCAGCAGCTTTGTAGCGGGAGGTGGGAGCACAGATACGCAGTATTTT; cdr3_aa: CASSFVAGGGSTDTQYF
v_call: TRBV12-3/TRBV12-4; j_call: TRBJ2-3; d_call: TRBD1; clone_size: many; cdr3_nt: TGTGCCAGCTTGTACAGGGGGCTGACAGATACGCAGTATTTT; cdr3_aa: CASLYRGLTDTQYF
v_call: TRBV30; j_call: TRBJ2-1; d_call: TRBD2; clone_size: .; cdr3_nt: TGTGCCTGGAGTCCAAGGACTAGCGGGAGCGGGCAGTTCTTC; cdr3_aa: CAWSPRTSGSGQFF
v_call: TRBV7-8; j_call: TRBJ2-5; d_call: .; clone_size: .; cdr3_nt: TGTGCCAGCAGCTTCAAGGAGAGGGAGACCCAGTACTTC; cdr3_aa: CASSFKERETQYF
v_call: TRBV9; j_call: TRBJ2-5; d_call: .; clone_size: .; cdr3_nt: TGTGCCAGCAGCGTATATAGGACACGGGAGACCCAGTACTTC; cdr3_aa: CASSVYRTRETQYF
v_call: TRBV7-2; j_call: TRBJ2-1; d_call: TRBD1; clone_size: .; cdr3_nt: TGTGCCAGCAGCTTATGGGGACAGGGGTCGGATGAGCAGTTCTTC; cdr3_aa: CASSLWGQGSDEQFF
v_call: TRBV9; j_call: TRBJ2-3; d_call: TRBD1; clone_size: .; cdr3_nt: TGTGCCAGCAGCGTGACAGGGGCGAGCACAGATACGCAGTATTTT; cdr3_aa: CASSVTGASTDTQYF
v_call: TRBV5-6; j_call: TRBJ2-3; d_call: .; clone_size: .; cdr3_nt: TGTGCCAGCAGCTACCGGGACACAAGCACAGATACGCAGTATTTT; cdr3_aa: CASSYRDTSTDTQYF
v_call: TRBV29-1; j_call: TRBJ2-1; d_call: .; clone_size: .; cdr3_nt: TGCAGCGTCGCGGGACAGATGACGGGAAATGAGCAGTTCTTC; cdr3_aa: CSVAGQMTGNEQFF
v_call: TRBV28; j_call: TRBJ2-7; d_call: .; clone_size: many; cdr3_nt: TGTGCCAGCAGTGACCAGGGGTCCTCCTACGAGCAGTACTTC; cdr3_aa: CASSDQGSSYEQYF
v_call: TRBV7-2; j_call: TRBJ2-7; d_call: .; clone_size: .; cdr3_nt: TGTGCCAGCAGCTTAGTCCCGGGGGCTTACAATGAGCAGTACTTC; cdr3_aa: CASSLVPGAYNEQYF
v_call: TRBV11-2; j_call: TRBJ2-1; d_call: TRBD2; clone_size: few; cdr3_nt: TGTGCCAGCAGCTTAAACCGCCGGGGGGGGGTGTGGAATGAGCAGTTCTTC; cdr3_aa: CASSLNRRGGVWNEQFF
v_call: TRBV5-1; j_call: TRBJ2-2; d_call: .; clone_size: .; cdr3_nt: TGCGCCAGCAGCTTGGCGGCAGGGTGGACCGGGGAGCTGTTTTTT; cdr3_aa: CASSLAAGWTGELFF
v_call: TRBV7-2; j_call: TRBJ2-1; d_call: .; clone_size: many; cdr3_nt: TGTGCCAGCAGTGGGGCTTGGGACCTCTCCTACAATGAGCAGTTCTTC; cdr3_aa: CASSGAWDLSYNEQFF
v_call: TRBV5-1; j_call: TRBJ2-5; d_call: .; clone_size: .; cdr3_nt: TGCGCCAGCAGTAGAACCACTCAAGAGACCCAGTACTTC; cdr3_aa: CASSRTTQETQYF
v_call: TRBV6-6; j_call: TRBJ1-3; d_call: .; clone_size: .; cdr3_nt: TGTGCCACCAAGAGGGACAACTCTGGAAACACCATATATTTT; cdr3_aa: CATKRDNSGNTIYF
v_call: TRBV6-1; j_call: TRBJ2-7; d_call: TRBD1; clone_size: many; cdr3_nt: TGTGCCAGCAACCTCGTCGGGACAGGGGGCTACGAGCAGTACTTC; cdr3_aa: CASNLVGTGGYEQYF
v_call: TRBV24-1; j_call: TRBJ2-7; d_call: .; clone_size: .; cdr3_nt: TGTGCCACCAGTGCGGGGATTACCTACGAGCAGTACTTC; cdr3_aa: CATSAGITYEQYF
v_call: TRBV12-3/TRBV12-4; j_call: TRBJ2-5; d_call: .; clone_size: .; cdr3_nt: TGTGCCAGCAGTCGCCCGGGGGTCGTAGAGACCCAGTACTTC; cdr3_aa: CASSRPGVVETQYF
v_call: TRBV21-1; j_call: TRBJ2-3; d_call: .; clone_size: .; cdr3_nt: TGTGCCAGGGCCTTCCAGGGGGCGCGTCGGGAGAAGGAGAAAGATACGCAGTATTTT; cdr3_aa: CARAFQGARREKEKDTQYF
v_call: TRBV5-6; j_call: TRBJ1-2; d_call: TRBD1; clone_size: many; cdr3_nt: TGTGCCAGCAGCATAACAACCGGGACAGGGCTCTATGGCTACACCTTC; cdr3_aa: CASSITTGTGLYGYTF
v_call: TRBV6-1; j_call: TRBJ2-7; d_call: TRBD2; clone_size: .; cdr3_nt: TGTGCCACCAAGACTAGCGGGAGAATTGTATTCTACGAGCAGTACTTC; cdr3_aa: CATKTSGRIVFYEQYF
v_call: TRBV10-3; j_call: TRBJ2-1; d_call: .; clone_size: .; cdr3_nt: TGTGCCATCAGTACAACCGGCAGGGTTGTATCATCTTACAATGAGCAGTTCTTC; cdr3_aa: CAISTTGRVVSSYNEQFF
v_call: TRBV7-3; j_call: TRBJ2-2; d_call: TRBD1; clone_size: .; cdr3_nt: TGTGCCAGCAGTAAGACAGGGGTCGAACGCGGGGAGCTGTTTTTT; cdr3_aa: CASSKTGVERGELFF
v_call: TRBV5-5; j_call: TRBJ1-2; d_call: TRBD1; clone_size: few; cdr3_nt: TGTGCCAGCAGCCGGGACAGCGTCAACTATGGCTACACCTTC; cdr3_aa: CASSRDSVNYGYTF
v_call: TRBV5-1; j_call: TRBJ2-7; d_call: TRBD2; clone_size: .; cdr3_nt: TGCGCCAGCAGCCCTACGGCGGGAGCCTACTCCTACGAGCAGTACTTC; cdr3_aa: CASSPTAGAYSYEQYF